This T cell receptor (beta chain) derives from a study of OX40 agonist ivuxolimab in advanced cancers. The method was immunoSEQ multiplex PCR; TCRdb's version includes in-frame clones alone and lacks a portion of them. The sample has over 55,000 clones; around 93% are singletons. Sequenced here: CD4+ or CD8+ T cells sorted from blood, sampled in a trial of the OX40 agonist ivuxolimab. This clonotype originated in an adult with an advanced solid tumor such as melanoma, head and neck, liver or kidney cancer.

CDR3 DNA: TGTGCCAGCAGTTACAGCTCCGGGTTCTACGAGCAGTACTTC. Amino acids: CASSYSSGFYEQYF. V usage is TRBV6-5 and J usage is TRBJ2-7, with D unclear. The CDR3 runs 14 residues. With 2 bases removed from V and 3 bases from J, the gap between germline ends came to 11 bases. Germline assignment: CDR1 MNHEY and CDR2 SVGAGI.